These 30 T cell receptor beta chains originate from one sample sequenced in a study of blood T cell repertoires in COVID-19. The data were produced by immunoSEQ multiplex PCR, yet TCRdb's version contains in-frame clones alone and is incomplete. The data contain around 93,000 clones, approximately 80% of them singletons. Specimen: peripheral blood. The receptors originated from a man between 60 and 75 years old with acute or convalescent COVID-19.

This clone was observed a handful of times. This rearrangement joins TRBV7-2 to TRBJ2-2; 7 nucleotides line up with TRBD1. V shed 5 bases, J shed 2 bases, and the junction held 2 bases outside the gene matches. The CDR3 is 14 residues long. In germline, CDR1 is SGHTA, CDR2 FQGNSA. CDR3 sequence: CASSTGVNTGELFF. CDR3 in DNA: TGTGCCAGCAGCACAGGGGTTAACACCGGGGAGCTGTTTTTT.

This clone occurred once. CDR3 protein: CASTPKAGANSPLHF. The CDR3 bases are TGTGCCAGCACCCCAAAGGCGGGGGCCAATTCACCCCTCCACTTT. The chain recombines TRBV2 with TRBJ1-6; D possibly corresponds to TRBD1 (6 bases). Germline V gene lookup returns CDR1 SNHLY and CDR2 FYNNEI. With 7 bases removed from V and 7 bases from J, the gap between germline ends came to 17 bases. The CDR3 contains 15 residues.

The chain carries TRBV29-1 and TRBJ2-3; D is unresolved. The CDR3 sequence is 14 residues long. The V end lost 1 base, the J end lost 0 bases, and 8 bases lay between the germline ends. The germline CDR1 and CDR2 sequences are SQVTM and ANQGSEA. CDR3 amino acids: CSVEGRLSTDTQYF. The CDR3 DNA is TGCAGCGTTGAAGGTCGTCTTAGCACAGATACGCAGTATTTT.

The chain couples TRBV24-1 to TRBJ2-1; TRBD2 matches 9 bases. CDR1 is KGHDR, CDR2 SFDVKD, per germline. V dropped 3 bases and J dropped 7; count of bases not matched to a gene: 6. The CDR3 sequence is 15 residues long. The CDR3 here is CATSDPAGGENEQFF. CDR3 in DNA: TGTGCCACCAGTGATCCAGCGGGAGGAGAGAATGAGCAGTTCTTC.

The CDR3 DNA follows: TGTGCCAGCAGCTTGGCCCGCGTACCCTACGAGCAGTACTTC. Translating it yields CASSLARVPYEQYF. J is TRBJ2-7 and V is TRBV5-8; D gene ambiguous. CDR3 size: 14 residues. Germline V gene data show CDR1 as SGHTS and CDR2 as YDEGEE. Trimming removed 0 bases from V and 2 bases from J, with 9 bases in between. The full variable domain, its missing parts supplied by reference TRBV5-8 and TRBJ2-7, is EAGVTQSPTHLIKTRGQQATLRCSPISGHTSVYWYQQALGLGLQFLLWYDEGEERNRGNFPPRFSGRQFPNYSSELNVNALELEDSALYLCASSLARVPYEQYFGPGTRLTVT.

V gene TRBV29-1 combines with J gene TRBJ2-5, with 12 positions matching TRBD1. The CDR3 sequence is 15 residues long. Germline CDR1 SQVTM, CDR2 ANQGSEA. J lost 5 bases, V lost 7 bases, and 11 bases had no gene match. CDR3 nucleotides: TGCAGCGCTACCGGGACAGGGGGCTTCATGGAGACCCAGTACTTC. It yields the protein CSATGTGGFMETQYF. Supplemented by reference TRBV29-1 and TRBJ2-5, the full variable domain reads SAVISQKPSRDICQRGTSLTIQCQVDSQVTMMFWYRQQPGQSLTLIATANQGSEATYESGFVIDKFPISRPNLTFSTLTVSNMSPEDSSIYLCSATGTGGFMETQYFGPGTRLLVL.

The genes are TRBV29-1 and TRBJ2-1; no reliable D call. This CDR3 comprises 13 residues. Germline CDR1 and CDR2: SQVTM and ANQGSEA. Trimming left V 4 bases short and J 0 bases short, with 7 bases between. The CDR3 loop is CSVGWSSYNEQFF. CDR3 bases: TGCAGCGTTGGGTGGAGCTCCTACAATGAGCAGTTCTTC.

The CDR3 nucleotides read TGTGCCAGCAGCCCCACACCGGACAGGGGAAGCAATCAGCCCCAGCATTTT. It yields the protein CASSPTPDRGSNQPQHF. The V gene is TRBV27, the J gene TRBJ1-5; 9 positions agree with TRBD1. V was clipped by 6 bases and J by 1 base; unmatched bases: 10. The CDR3 consists of 17 residues. CDR1 and CDR2 (germline): MNHEY, SMNVEV (reference sequence).

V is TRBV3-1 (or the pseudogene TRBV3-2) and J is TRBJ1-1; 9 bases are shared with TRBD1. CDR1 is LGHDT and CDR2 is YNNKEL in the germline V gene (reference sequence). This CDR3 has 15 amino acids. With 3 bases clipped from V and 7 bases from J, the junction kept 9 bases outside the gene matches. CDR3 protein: CASSQPDRGTYEAFF. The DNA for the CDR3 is TGTGCCAGCAGCCAGCCGGACAGGGGTACTTATGAAGCTTTCTTT.

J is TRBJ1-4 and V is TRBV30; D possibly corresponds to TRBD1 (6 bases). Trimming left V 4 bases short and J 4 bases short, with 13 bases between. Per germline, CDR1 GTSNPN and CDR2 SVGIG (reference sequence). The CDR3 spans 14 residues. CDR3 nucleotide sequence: TGTGCCTGGACGCCGGGACAAATTAATGAAAAACTGTTTTTT. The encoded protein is CAWTPGQINEKLFF.

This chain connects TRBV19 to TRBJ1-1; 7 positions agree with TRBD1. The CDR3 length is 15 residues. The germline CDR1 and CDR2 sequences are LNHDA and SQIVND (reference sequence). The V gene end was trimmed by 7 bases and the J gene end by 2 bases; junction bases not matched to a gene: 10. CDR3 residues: CASTLDRPSNTEAFF. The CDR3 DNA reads TGTGCCAGTACATTGGACAGGCCATCAAACACTGAAGCTTTCTTT.

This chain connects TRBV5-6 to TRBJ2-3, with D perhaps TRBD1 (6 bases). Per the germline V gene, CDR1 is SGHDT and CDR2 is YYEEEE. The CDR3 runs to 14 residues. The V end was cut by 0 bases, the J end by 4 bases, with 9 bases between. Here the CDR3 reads CASSLAGQPDTQYF. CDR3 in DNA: TGTGCCAGCAGCTTGGCCGGACAGCCAGATACGCAGTATTTT.

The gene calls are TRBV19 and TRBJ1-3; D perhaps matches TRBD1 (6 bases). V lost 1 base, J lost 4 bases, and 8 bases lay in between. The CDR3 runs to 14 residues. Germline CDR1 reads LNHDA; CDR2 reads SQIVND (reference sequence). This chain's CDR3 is CASSIGDRGNTIYF. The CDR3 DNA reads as TGTGCCAGTAGTATAGGTGACAGGGGAAACACCATATATTTT. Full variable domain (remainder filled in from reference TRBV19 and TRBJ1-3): DGGITQSPKYLFRKEGQNVTLSCEQNLNHDAMYWYRQDPGQGLRLIYYSQIVNDFQKGDIAEGYSVSREKKESFPLTVTSAQKNPTAFYLCASSIGDRGNTIYFGEGSWLTVV.

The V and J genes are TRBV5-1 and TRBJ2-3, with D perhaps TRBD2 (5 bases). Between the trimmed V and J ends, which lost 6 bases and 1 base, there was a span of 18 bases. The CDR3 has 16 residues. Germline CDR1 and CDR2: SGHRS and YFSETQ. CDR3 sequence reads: CASTTGGGSGTDTQYF. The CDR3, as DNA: TGCGCCAGCACCACCGGAGGCGGGTCGGGCACAGATACGCAGTATTTT.

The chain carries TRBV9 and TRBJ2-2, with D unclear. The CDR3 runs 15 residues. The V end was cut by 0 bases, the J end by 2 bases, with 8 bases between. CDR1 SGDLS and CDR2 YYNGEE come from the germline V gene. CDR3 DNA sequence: TGTGCCAGCAGCGTAGACAACGTAAACACCGGGGAGCTGTTTTTT. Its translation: CASSVDNVNTGELFF.

The CDR3 DNA follows: TGTGCCAGCTCCGGGACTAGCGGGAGGATGAAGACCCAGTACTTC. This sequence encodes CASSGTSGRMKTQYF. The rearrangement links TRBV18 to TRBJ2-5; TRBD2 matches 15 bases. The V and J ends lost 6 bases and 6 bases, in that order; junction bases with no gene match: 5. Germline V CDR1 and CDR2: KGHSH, LQKENI. This CDR3 comprises 15 residues.

As DNA, the CDR3 is TGCGCCAGCAGCCGGGGCGAGTGGACTAGCGGCACAGATACGCAGTATTTT. Protein sequence: CASSRGEWTSGTDTQYF. The rearrangement joins TRBV4-3 to TRBJ2-3; TRBD2 aligns across 9 bases. V lost 4 bases, J lost 1 base, and 9 bases stayed unmatched. Germline CDR1 is LGHNA and CDR2 is YSLEER. CDR3 size: 17 residues.

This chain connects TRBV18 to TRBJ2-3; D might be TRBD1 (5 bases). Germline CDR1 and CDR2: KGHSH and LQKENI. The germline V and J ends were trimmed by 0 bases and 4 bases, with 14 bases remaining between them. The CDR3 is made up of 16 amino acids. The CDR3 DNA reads TGTGCCAGCTCACCACCGAACAGGCCGCTCTCAGATACGCAGTATTTT. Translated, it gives CASSPPNRPLSDTQYF.

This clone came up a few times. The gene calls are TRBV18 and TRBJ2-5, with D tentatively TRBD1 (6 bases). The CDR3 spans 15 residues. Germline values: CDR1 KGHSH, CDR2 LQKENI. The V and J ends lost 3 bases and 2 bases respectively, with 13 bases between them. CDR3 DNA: TGTGCCAGCTCACCTCTCCGGGACACTCAAGAGACCCAGTACTTC. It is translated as CASSPLRDTQETQYF.

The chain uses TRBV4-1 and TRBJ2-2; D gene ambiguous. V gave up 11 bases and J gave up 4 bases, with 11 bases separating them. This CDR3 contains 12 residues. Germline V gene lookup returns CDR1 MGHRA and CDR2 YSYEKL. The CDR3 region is CARIGATGELFF. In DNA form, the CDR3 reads TGCGCCCGGATTGGAGCCACCGGGGAGCTGTTTTTT.

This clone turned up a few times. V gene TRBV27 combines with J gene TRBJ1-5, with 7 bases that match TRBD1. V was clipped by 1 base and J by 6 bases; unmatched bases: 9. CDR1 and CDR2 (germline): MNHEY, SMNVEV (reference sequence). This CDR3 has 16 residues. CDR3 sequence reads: CASSLYPTGVGQPQHF. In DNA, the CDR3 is TGTGCCAGCAGTTTATACCCCACAGGGGTAGGTCAGCCCCAGCATTTT.

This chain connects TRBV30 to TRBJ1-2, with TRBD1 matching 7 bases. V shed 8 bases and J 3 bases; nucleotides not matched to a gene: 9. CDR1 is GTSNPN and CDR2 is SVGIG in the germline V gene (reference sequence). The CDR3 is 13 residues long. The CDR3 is CARRQGVDYGYTF. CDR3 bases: TGTGCCAGACGCCAGGGGGTCGACTATGGCTACACCTTC.

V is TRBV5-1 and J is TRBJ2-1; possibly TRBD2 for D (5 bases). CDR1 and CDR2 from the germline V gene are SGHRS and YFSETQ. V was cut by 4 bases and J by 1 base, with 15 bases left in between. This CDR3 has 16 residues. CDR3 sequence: CASSQVGAVSYNEQFF. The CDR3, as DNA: TGCGCCAGCAGCCAAGTAGGAGCGGTTTCCTACAATGAGCAGTTCTTC. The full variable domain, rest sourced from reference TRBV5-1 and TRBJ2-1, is KAGVTQTPRYLIKTRGQQVTLSCSPISGHRSVSWYQQTPGQGLQFLFEYFSETQRNKGNFPGRFSGRQFSNSRSEMNVSTLELGDSALYLCASSQVGAVSYNEQFFGPGTRLTVL.

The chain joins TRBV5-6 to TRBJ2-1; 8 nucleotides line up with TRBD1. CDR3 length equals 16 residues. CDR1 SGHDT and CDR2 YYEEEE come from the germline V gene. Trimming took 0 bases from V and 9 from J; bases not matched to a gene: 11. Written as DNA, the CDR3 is TGTGCCAGCAGCTTGGTCTTGGACAGGGAAAGGGGTGAGCAGTTCTTC. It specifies CASSLVLDRERGEQFF.

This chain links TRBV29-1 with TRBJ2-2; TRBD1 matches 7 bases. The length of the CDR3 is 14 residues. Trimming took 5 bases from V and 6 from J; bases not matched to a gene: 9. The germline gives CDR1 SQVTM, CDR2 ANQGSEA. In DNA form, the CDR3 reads TGCAGCGTTTCCCGGGACAGTCTCTCCGGGGAGCTGTTTTTT. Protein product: CSVSRDSLSGELFF.

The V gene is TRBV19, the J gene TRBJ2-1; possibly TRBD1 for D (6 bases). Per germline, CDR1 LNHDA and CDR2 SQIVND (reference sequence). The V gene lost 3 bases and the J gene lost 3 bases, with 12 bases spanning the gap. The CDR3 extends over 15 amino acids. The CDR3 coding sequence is TGTGCCAGTAGTATCGGGACAAGATACTACAATGAGCAGTTCTTC. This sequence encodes CASSIGTRYYNEQFF.

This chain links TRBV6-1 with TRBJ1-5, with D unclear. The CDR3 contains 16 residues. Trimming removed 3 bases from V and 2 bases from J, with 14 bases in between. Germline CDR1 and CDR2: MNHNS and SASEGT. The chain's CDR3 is CASSDRRLRGNQPQHF. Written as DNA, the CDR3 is TGTGCCAGCAGTGACCGTCGGCTGAGGGGCAATCAGCCCCAGCATTTT.

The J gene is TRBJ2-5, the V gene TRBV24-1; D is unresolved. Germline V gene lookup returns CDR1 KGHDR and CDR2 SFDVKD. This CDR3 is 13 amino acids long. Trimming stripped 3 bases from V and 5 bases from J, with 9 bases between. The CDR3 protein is CATSDPPEETQYF. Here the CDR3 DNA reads TGTGCCACCAGTGATCCCCCGGAGGAGACCCAGTACTTC.

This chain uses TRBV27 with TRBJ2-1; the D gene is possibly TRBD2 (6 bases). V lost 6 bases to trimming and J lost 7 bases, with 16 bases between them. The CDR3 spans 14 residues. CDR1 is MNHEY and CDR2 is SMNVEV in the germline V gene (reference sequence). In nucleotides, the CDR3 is TGTGCCAGCAGGCCTAGACTAGAGGGAAATGAGCAGTTCTTC. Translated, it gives CASRPRLEGNEQFF.

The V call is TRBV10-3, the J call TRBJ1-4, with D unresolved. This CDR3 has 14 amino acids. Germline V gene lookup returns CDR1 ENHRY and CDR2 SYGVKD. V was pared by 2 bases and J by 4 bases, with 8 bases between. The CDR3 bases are TGTGCCATCAGTGAGGCGGGAGGTAATGAAAAACTGTTTTTT. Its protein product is CAISEAGGNEKLFF.